What follows is one T cell receptor beta chain and its context. This clonotype was seen a handful of times. Its specific antigen is unknown. No base-level quality is on record; no much larger clone is a single base apart. TCR beta CDR3 regions were amplified from RNA transcripts. A first-round RT-PCR of the TCR CDR3 used the HTBI primer set with the Qiagen OneStep RT-PCR kit. A second multiplex PCR round built the libraries, followed by size selection and purification. Sequencing of the libraries was done on an Illumina HiSeq2000 using paired-end 100 bp reads. As for how the authors treated the data: Raw data were processed with SOAPnuke, discarding reads with adapters, uncalled bases, mean Phred below 15, or no exact constant-primer or identifier match. COPE v1.2.5 was used to merge high-quality paired reads, and clonotypes were defined as unique nucleotide sequences. MiTCR v1.1 was used to align the clonotypes against IMGT TRBV, TRBD and TRBJ reference segments. The analysis was restricted to V-J combinations with a frequency above 0.0001, which together covered around 99% of the repertoires. A TCS score was defined as the ratio between F50 (clonal expansion) and ExV (chaos), using BLOSUM62-based TCRdist between CDR3 peptides within each V-J. Welch's t-statistics and random forest reduced approximately 520 V-J features to roughly 13, which were used in a naive Bayes classifier (R e1071). TCRdb itself trimmed the public reads at Q25 with fastp, ran MiXCR and retained productive beta chains. Each CDR3 protein gets just one entry, which takes the most common genes and DNA from the rows behind it. The V and J calls come from TCRdb's annotation, not from the publication. The sample profile shows about 690,000 distinct CDR3 sequences; around 15% of them were found once. The ten largest clones represent around 15% of the sample.

This record comes from a study of T cells in Graves' hyperthyroidism and ophthalmopathy (dated by TCRdb to about 2019). In the study overall: Peripheral blood samples were taken at initial diagnosis, before any treatment was given. To identify TCR V-J signatures that set the groups apart, the researchers used a discovery cohort of 95 to 100 patients, made up of 43 with Graves' ophthalmopathy and some 55 with stable Graves' hyperthyroidism. Prospective prediction of ophthalmopathy was tested in an independent validation cohort consisting of 18 hyperthyroidism patients and around 17 patients who later progressed to ophthalmopathy. The 80 to 100 discovery patients were randomly divided into training and test sets at a 7:3 ratio. In roughly six Graves' hyperthyroidism patients, the study also compared T-cell repertoires from thyroid tissue with T-cell repertoires from blood. After sampling, hyperthyroidism patients received methimazole starting at 30 mg daily, and ophthalmopathy patients received high-dose intravenous methylprednisolone. The paper describes TCR Vbeta CDR3 sequencing of roughly 130 peripheral blood samples, made up of 43 ophthalmopathy patients, roughly 72 hyperthyroidism patients and 17 progressor patients. Points the paper makes about the study in general: In validation, the model predicted progression to ophthalmopathy a median of about 6.5 months before onset, with 70% to 71% sensitivity and roughly 79% specificity. Sample size was not statistically predetermined, and investigators were not blinded to group allocation. In cross-validation, a model built on a 13 V-J signature told ophthalmopathy apart from stable hyperthyroidism with less than 90% sensitivity and approximately 81% specificity, and in testing the same model reached 80%/75%. Most expanded thyroid clonotypes (frequency above 0.001) were also detected in blood, suggesting blood repertoires may reflect thyroid immune responses.

Graves' hyperthyroidism was defined as stable when no progression to ophthalmopathy occurred over 18 months of follow-up. Hyperthyroidism patients were newly diagnosed, with disease duration under 2 months, and aged 18 to 65 years. Patients with uncontrolled infections, other autoimmune diseases, pregnancy or lactation were excluded. Clinical symptoms, serum thyroxine and TRAb, thyroid ultrasound, and orbital computed tomography formed the basis for the diagnoses. PBMCs were separated from 8 to 10 ml of fresh peripheral blood using Ficoll-Paque density gradient centrifugation. Total RNA was extracted with Trizol reagent, and quality was checked on an Agilent 2100 Bioanalyzer. The CDR3 numbers 20 residues from cysteine through phenylalanine. The DNA shown is the 60-base CDR3, in frame from base 1. V loses 0 bases, J loses 4 bases, and the germline ends lie 25 bases apart. Reading the germline V gene (reference sequence) gives CDR1 GTSNPN and CDR2 SVGIG.

The sequence is built from TRBV30 and TRBJ1-6; 6 matching bases give a weak D call of TRBD1. The sample consisted of blood. The source of this sequence is a man aged 50-59 years with Graves' hyperthyroidism. The nucleotides read TGTGCCTGGAGTGTAGAGAACAGGGTTTGGGGATTTCTATATAATTCACCCCTCCACTTT. This translates into CAWSVENRVWGFLYNSPLHF.